These 20 T cell receptor beta chains were sequenced from one sample in a study of blood T cell repertoires in COVID-19. Assay used: immunoSEQ multiplex PCR; TCRdb lists only in-frame clones, some missing. The sample has about 150,000 clones; around 80% are singletons. Sample: peripheral blood. The receptor source for this set is a human donor with acute or convalescent COVID-19. The donor label of this sample is uncertain.

This sequence joins TRBV28 and TRBJ2-1; TRBD2 aligns across 8 bases. Germline-derived CDR1 and CDR2 are MDHEN and SYDVKM. Trimming removed 5 bases from V and 1 base from J; junction bases left unmatched: 10. CDR3 length equals 17 residues. In DNA form, the CDR3 reads TGTGCCAGCAGTCCCAGATTAGCGGGGTGGTCCTACAATGAGCAGTTCTTC. This gives the protein CASSPRLAGWSYNEQFF.

This chain joins TRBV6-1 and TRBJ2-7, with TRBD1 matching 9 bases. The J segment lost 5 bases and the V segment lost 0 bases, leaving 5 bases of the junction unmatched. The length of the CDR3 is 15 residues. Germline V gene sequence: CDR1 MNHNS, CDR2 SASEGT. The DNA for the CDR3 is TGTGCCAGCAGTGAAGCTGGACAGGGGTGGGACGAGCAGTACTTC. Translation: CASSEAGQGWDEQYF.

The CDR3 DNA reads as TGTGCCAGCTCACCACTTAATAGAAACACTGAAGCTTTCTTT. This codes for CASSPLNRNTEAFF. This chain connects TRBV18 to TRBJ1-1; D remains unclear. Germline CDR1 reads KGHSH; CDR2 reads LQKENI. V lost 1 base, J lost 2 bases, and 8 bases lay in between. This CDR3 comprises 14 residues.

In this sample, this clone turned up once. The chain recombines TRBV19 with TRBJ1-5; D may be TRBD1 (5 bases). With 2 bases removed from V and 2 bases from J, the gap between germline ends came to 13 bases. Germline V gene data show CDR1 as LNHDA and CDR2 as SQIVND (reference sequence). The CDR3 spans 16 residues. CDR3 region: CASSIRRGERNQPQHF. The CDR3 DNA follows: TGTGCCAGTAGTATAAGGAGGGGAGAACGCAATCAGCCCCAGCATTTT.

This chain joins TRBV19 and TRBJ1-2; no clear D gene. V lost 5 bases, J lost 3 bases, and 13 bases lay in between. This CDR3 is built from 14 residues. Germline V gives CDR1 LNHDA, CDR2 SQIVND (reference sequence). The CDR3, as DNA: TGTGCCAGTAGTCCCTCCTTCTTCGACTATGGCTACACCTTC. As protein: CASSPSFFDYGYTF.

This chain uses TRBV3-1 (or the pseudogene TRBV3-2) with TRBJ2-1, with TRBD1 matching over 10 bases. From germline, CDR1 is LGHDT and CDR2 YNNKEL (reference sequence). V gave up 2 bases and J gave up 6 bases; unmatched junction bases: 10. This CDR3 is 17 amino acids long. In nucleotides, the CDR3 is TGTGCCAGCAGCCAATCCTTCTCGGGACAGGGGATCAATGAGCAGTTCTTC. This gives the protein CASSQSFSGQGINEQFF.

In this sample, this clone turned up a few times. J is TRBJ2-7 and V is TRBV6-2 or TRBV6-3, with D hard to call. Trimming removed 2 bases from V and 9 bases from J, with 14 bases in between. This CDR3 is 13 amino acids long. Germline CDR1 and CDR2: MNHEY and SVGEGT. The CDR3 DNA is TGTGCCAGCAGTTACAGTTACGGGTCCGGGCAGTACTTC. This sequence encodes CASSYSYGSGQYF.

The CDR3: CATLGQNTDTQYF. For the CDR3, the DNA is TGTGCCACCCTGGGACAGAACACAGATACGCAGTATTTT. The rearrangement uses TRBV19 and TRBJ2-3, with TRBD1 identical over 7 bases. This CDR3 is 13 amino acids long. Germline V gives CDR1 LNHDA, CDR2 SQIVND (reference sequence). With 10 bases clipped from V and 2 bases from J, the junction kept 6 bases outside the gene matches.

The chain employs TRBV6-2 or TRBV6-3 and TRBJ1-1; 8 bases match TRBD1. The CDR3 is made up of 16 amino acids. Germline V gene lookup returns CDR1 MNHEY and CDR2 SVGEGT. Germline trimming cut 6 bases from V and 5 bases from J; bases unmatched to any gene: 14. CDR3 region: CASSQPPTGVGTEAFF. The CDR3 bases are TGTGCCAGCAGCCAGCCCCCGACAGGGGTTGGGACTGAAGCTTTCTTT.

As regards this clone: A junction end diverges from the germline sequence, so it may reflect a read error. The rearrangement joins TRBV6-5 to TRBJ1-2; maybe TRBD1 (5 bases). CDR3 length: 14 residues. Germline assignment: CDR1 MNHEY and CDR2 SVGAGI. CDR3 amino acids: CASRAEGSGSAGAF. As DNA, the CDR3 is TGTGCCAGCAGAGCCGAAGGATCAGGGTCGGCGGGAGCCTTC.

V gene TRBV7-9 combines with J gene TRBJ1-2, with a weak D call TRBD1 (6 bases). CDR1 is SEHNR and CDR2 is FQNEAQ in the germline V gene (reference sequence). Trimming took off 5 bases at V and 3 bases at J, with 16 bases between the two ends. The CDR3 spans 15 residues. This CDR3 reads CASSPPRGADYGYTF. The CDR3 coding sequence is TGTGCCAGCAGCCCCCCTCGGGGGGCGGACTATGGCTACACCTTC.

The chain has TRBV29-1 and TRBJ2-7, with TRBD2 identical over 12 bases. The trim removed 4 bases at V and 5 bases at J, leaving 12 bases unmatched. CDR1 SQVTM and CDR2 ANQGSEA come from the germline V gene. The CDR3 consists of 16 residues. The CDR3 reads CSVGAGLAGGTNEQYF. For the CDR3, the DNA is TGCAGCGTTGGAGCGGGTCTAGCGGGGGGGACAAACGAGCAGTACTTC.

The chain recombines TRBV7-9 with TRBJ1-5; 9 bases align to TRBD1. The CDR3 spans 13 residues. Germline V gene lookup returns CDR1 SEHNR and CDR2 FQNEAQ (reference sequence). J was trimmed by 6 bases and V by 5 bases; bases with no gene match: 2. This CDR3 is CASSVTGGQPQHF. CDR3 bases: TGTGCCAGCAGCGTGACAGGGGGTCAGCCCCAGCATTTT.

V usage is TRBV6-5 and J usage is TRBJ1-2; D is unresolved. The CDR3 is made up of 12 amino acids. The germline V gene encodes CDR1 MNHEY and CDR2 SVGAGI. V was cut by 7 bases and J by 8 bases, with 14 bases left in between. The CDR3 region has the DNA TGTGCCAGCATCCGCGAGCAGCGGGGCTACACCTTC. Its protein is CASIREQRGYTF.

CDR3 nucleotides: TGTGCCAGCAGCAGACGACAGGGAACGAACACCGGGGAGCTGTTTTTT. Encoded protein: CASSRRQGTNTGELFF. The chain links TRBV3-1 (or the pseudogene TRBV3-2) to TRBJ2-2, with 7 bases identical to TRBD1. The CDR3 totals 16 residues. Germline V gene lookup returns CDR1 LGHDT and CDR2 YNNKEL (reference sequence). J lost 0 bases, V lost 5 bases, and 6 bases had no gene match.

This chain connects TRBV19 to TRBJ2-3; maybe TRBD2 (7 bases). Germline loops: CDR1 LNHDA, CDR2 SQIVND (reference sequence). The CDR3 extends over 15 amino acids. V lost 7 bases and J lost 3, with 17 bases in between. The CDR3 sequence: CASNWGAGETDTQYF. As DNA, the CDR3 is TGTGCCAGTAACTGGGGGGCGGGAGAAACAGATACGCAGTATTTT.

This rearrangement joins TRBV2 to TRBJ1-2; no reliable D call. Between the trimmed V and J ends, which lost 4 bases and 4 bases, there was a span of 22 bases. Germline V gives CDR1 SNHLY, CDR2 FYNNEI. The length of the CDR3 is 17 residues. The CDR3 DNA follows: TGTGCCAGCAGTGGTATAGGGTCTGGATGGAGGTCCTATGGCTACACCTTC. Protein: CASSGIGSGWRSYGYTF.

The chain combines TRBV2 with TRBJ1-5; D is perhaps TRBD1 (6 bases). V was shortened by 4 bases and J by 1 base, with 11 bases between the two germline ends. Germline V gives CDR1 SNHLY, CDR2 FYNNEI. The CDR3 totals 15 residues. The CDR3 region is CASSVGAESNQPQHF. DNA of the CDR3: TGTGCCAGCAGTGTGGGGGCCGAGAGCAATCAGCCCCAGCATTTT. The full variable domain, in which reference TRBV2 and TRBJ1-5 provide the parts outside the CDR3, is EPEVTQTPSHQVTQMGQEVILRCVPISNHLYFYWYRQILGQKVEFLVSFYNNEISEKSEIFDDQFSVERPDGSNFTLKIRSTKLEDSAMYFCASSVGAESNQPQHFGDGTRLSIL.

The CDR3 DNA follows: TGTGCCAGCAGCTTGTACAGGGTTGGCCGAAACACCATATATTTT. Its protein is CASSLYRVGRNTIYF. V and J are TRBV5-8 and TRBJ1-3, with D maybe TRBD1 (6 bases). Per germline, CDR1 SGHTS and CDR2 YDEGEE. The germline V and J ends were trimmed by 1 base and 5 bases, with 13 bases remaining between them. The CDR3 has 15 residues.

The CDR3 is CATVKSYDTDRKQETQYF. The CDR3 DNA reads as TGTGCCACAGTAAAAAGCTATGACACGGACAGAAAGCAAGAGACCCAGTACTTC. The chain recombines TRBV7-9 with TRBJ2-5, with TRBD1 as a possible D gene (6 bases). The ends were cut back, 10 bases at V and 2 bases at J, with 29 bases in the middle. Germline V gene data show CDR1 as SEHNR and CDR2 as FQNEAQ (reference sequence). This CDR3 is 18 amino acids long.